One and the same sample provided the 15 T cell receptor beta chains below, sequenced in a study of blood T cell repertoires in COVID-19. Assay: immunoSEQ multiplex PCR; the TCRdb copy retains only in-frame clones and omits some. The sample includes 120,000 or so clones, more than 90% seen only once; the top ten take around 3.6%. Sequencing was carried out using peripheral blood. Receptors were obtained from a man between 50 and 59 years old with active COVID-19.

The chain carries TRBV6-5 and TRBJ1-1; D uncertain. Per the germline V gene, CDR1 is MNHEY and CDR2 is SVGAGI. This CDR3 has 15 residues. V lost 5 bases to trimming and J lost 5 bases, with 18 bases between them. The DNA of the CDR3 is TGTGCCAGCAGTCCAATAGAACGGGGTTTTACTGAAGCTTTCTTT. Protein product: CASSPIERGFTEAFF.

The CDR3 sequence is CATTGKVRTDTQYF. The CDR3, as DNA: TGTGCCACTACAGGGAAAGTCCGCACAGATACGCAGTATTTT. The rearrangement joins TRBV19 to TRBJ2-3; maybe TRBD1 (6 bases). CDR3 length equals 14 residues. Germline V gene lookup returns CDR1 LNHDA and CDR2 SQIVND (reference sequence). Trimming took 10 bases from V and 1 from J, leaving 15 bases between them.

The chain links TRBV5-1 to TRBJ2-3; 16 nucleotides match TRBD2. CDR3 size: 18 residues. The germline V gene encodes CDR1 SGHRS and CDR2 YFSETQ. The trim removed 4 bases at V and 6 bases at J, leaving 11 bases unmatched. The CDR3 is CASSPEGTSGGARDTQYF. For the CDR3, the DNA is TGCGCCAGCAGCCCGGAGGGGACTAGCGGGGGGGCTAGGGATACGCAGTATTTT.

The chain has TRBV5-8 and TRBJ2-1; D is perhaps TRBD2 (6 bases). This CDR3 comprises 15 residues. CDR1 is SGHTS, CDR2 YDEGEE, per germline. V was cut by 2 bases and J by 3 bases, with 12 bases left in between. The CDR3 spells CASSFLAESYNEQFF. The CDR3, as DNA: TGTGCCAGCAGCTTCTTAGCGGAGAGCTACAATGAGCAGTTCTTC.

The chain employs TRBV7-8 and TRBJ2-2; 10 positions match TRBD1. CDR3 size: 16 residues. Germline trimming cut 3 bases from V and 4 bases from J; bases unmatched to any gene: 5. Germline lookup yields CDR1 SGHVS and CDR2 FQNEAQ. As DNA, the CDR3 is TGTGCCAGCAGCTTCCGGACAGGGGGTAGCACCGGGGAGCTGTTTTTT. As protein: CASSFRTGGSTGELFF.

The V gene is TRBV7-9, the J gene TRBJ1-3; weak D call: TRBD1 (5 bases). Looked up from germline, CDR1 is SEHNR and CDR2 is FQNEAQ (reference sequence). There are 16 residues in the CDR3. V gave up 1 base and J gave up 4 bases, with 14 bases separating them. The CDR3 reads CASSLGRQIPGNTIYF. In nucleotides, the CDR3 is TGTGCCAGCAGCTTAGGCAGACAGATTCCAGGAAACACCATATATTTT.

This sequence joins TRBV2 and TRBJ1-6, with D perhaps matching TRBD1 (5 bases). V lost 6 bases to trimming and J lost 8 bases, with 8 bases between them. This CDR3 spans 12 amino acids. Germline assignment: CDR1 SNHLY and CDR2 FYNNEI. The CDR3 loop reads CASSREDSPLHF. In DNA, the CDR3 is TGTGCCAGCAGCAGGGAAGATTCACCCCTCCACTTT.

V and J are TRBV18 and TRBJ2-3; 11 nucleotides line up with TRBD2. The CDR3 sequence is 16 residues long. The germline V gene has CDR1 KGHSH and CDR2 LQKENI. With 3 bases clipped from V and 9 bases from J, the junction kept 11 bases outside the gene matches. CDR3 sequence: CASSPTSGRAAGTQYF. In DNA form, the CDR3 reads TGTGCCAGCTCACCTACTAGCGGGAGAGCCGCGGGGACGCAGTATTTT.

The chain links TRBV12-5 to TRBJ1-2, with a possible D match to TRBD1 (5 bases). The germline V gene encodes CDR1 LGHNT and CDR2 FRNRAP. The CDR3 covers 15 residues. The V gene lost 0 bases and the J gene lost 2 bases, with 10 bases spanning the gap. The CDR3 loop is CASGLVAGPNYGYTF. In DNA, the CDR3 is TGTGCTAGTGGTTTGGTCGCAGGGCCAAACTATGGCTACACCTTC.

This clone occurred a few times. The chain links TRBV2 to TRBJ1-2; D gene uncertain. Germline-derived CDR1 and CDR2 are SNHLY and FYNNEI. Between the trimmed V and J ends, which lost 3 bases and 4 bases, there was a span of 9 bases. The CDR3 is 13 residues long. Here the CDR3 reads CASSDAGRYGYTF. The CDR3 bases are TGTGCCAGCAGTGATGCCGGTCGCTATGGCTACACCTTC.

This chain's CDR3 is CASSHDDRGNSPLHF. CDR3 DNA sequence: TGTGCCAGCAGCCACGACGACAGGGGGAATTCACCCCTCCACTTT. The rearrangement uses TRBV6-5 and TRBJ1-6; 9 positions agree with TRBD1. Trimming removed 6 bases from V and 7 bases from J; junction bases left unmatched: 7. The CDR3 runs to 15 residues. Germline V CDR1 and CDR2: MNHEY, SVGAGI.

This clone showed up just once. This chain links TRBV19 with TRBJ1-1; 8 positions match TRBD1. This CDR3 has 13 residues. The V gene end was trimmed by 4 bases and the J gene end by 3 bases; junction bases not matched to a gene: 1. Germline V gene data show CDR1 as LNHDA and CDR2 as SQIVND (reference sequence). CDR3 residues: CASSTTGDTEAFF. In DNA, the CDR3 is TGTGCCAGTAGTACGACAGGGGACACTGAAGCTTTCTTT.

A few counts support this clone. V gene TRBV18 combines with J gene TRBJ1-1; 8 nucleotides agree with TRBD1. Germline CDR1 KGHSH, CDR2 LQKENI. V dropped 6 bases and J dropped 6; count of bases not matched to a gene: 6. There are 13 residues in the CDR3. The CDR3 region is CASSPDRDAEAFF. The CDR3 DNA reads as TGTGCCAGCTCCCCGGACAGGGACGCTGAAGCTTTCTTT.

The chain combines TRBV19 with TRBJ1-1; no clear D. Per germline, CDR1 LNHDA and CDR2 SQIVND (reference sequence). Trimming took 3 bases from V and 1 from J, leaving 3 bases between them. The CDR3 has 12 residues. The CDR3 spells CASSMANTEAFF. The CDR3 nucleotides read TGTGCCAGTAGTATGGCGAACACTGAAGCTTTCTTT.

The chain has TRBV11-2 and TRBJ2-1; tentative D call: TRBD2 (6 bases). CDR3 size: 13 residues. V shed 2 bases and J shed 7 bases, with 9 bases lying between them. Germline CDR1 reads SGHAT; CDR2 reads FQNNGV. The CDR3 sequence: CASSLRRENEQFF. CDR3 nucleotide sequence: TGTGCCAGCAGCTTACGCCGGGAGAATGAGCAGTTCTTC.